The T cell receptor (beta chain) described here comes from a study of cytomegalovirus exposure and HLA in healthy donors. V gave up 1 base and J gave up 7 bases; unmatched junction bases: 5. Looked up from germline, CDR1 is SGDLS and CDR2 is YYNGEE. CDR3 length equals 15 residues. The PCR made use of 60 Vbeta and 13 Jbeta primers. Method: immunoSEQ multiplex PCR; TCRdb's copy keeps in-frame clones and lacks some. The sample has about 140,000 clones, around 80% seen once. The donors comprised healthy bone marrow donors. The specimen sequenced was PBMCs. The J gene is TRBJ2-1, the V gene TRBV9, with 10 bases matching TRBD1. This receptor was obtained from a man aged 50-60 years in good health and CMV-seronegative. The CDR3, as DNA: TGTGCCAGCAGCGTATGGGGACAGGGGACGAATGAGCAGTTCTTC. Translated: CASSVWGQGTNEQFF.